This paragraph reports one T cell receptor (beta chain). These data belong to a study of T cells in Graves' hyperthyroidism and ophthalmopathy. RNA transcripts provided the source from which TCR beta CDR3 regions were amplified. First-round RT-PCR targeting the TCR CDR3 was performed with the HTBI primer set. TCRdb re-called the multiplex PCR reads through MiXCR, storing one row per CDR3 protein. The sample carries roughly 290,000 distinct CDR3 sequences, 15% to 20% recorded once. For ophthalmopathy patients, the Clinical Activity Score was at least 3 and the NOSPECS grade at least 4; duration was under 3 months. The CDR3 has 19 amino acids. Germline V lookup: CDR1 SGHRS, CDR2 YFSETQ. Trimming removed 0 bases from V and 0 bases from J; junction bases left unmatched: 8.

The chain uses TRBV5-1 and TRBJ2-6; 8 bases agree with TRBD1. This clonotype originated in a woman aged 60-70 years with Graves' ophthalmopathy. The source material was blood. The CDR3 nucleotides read TGCGCCAGCAGCTTGGGTGGGGGACAGGCCTTCTCTGGGGCCAACGTCCTGACTTTC. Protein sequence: CASSLGGGQAFSGANVLTF.